The 25 T cell receptor beta chains listed next were all sequenced from one sample in a study of shared clonotypes between healthy human individuals. Using immunoSEQ multiplex PCR, the repertoire was profiled, and TCRdb retains in-frame clones only, with some absent. This repertoire shows more than 550,000 clones, about nine tenths found once; its top ten account for about 34%. The sequenced sample consisted of memory CD8+ T cells from PBMCs. Subset here: CD45RO+ cells pooled with CCR7-negative TemRA cells. The receptor source for this set is a man between 18 and 29 years old in good health. Some clones in this sample may be carry-over from other donors' samples.

This chain links TRBV7-9 with TRBJ2-5; 7 nucleotides agree with TRBD1. V trimming: 5 bases; J trimming: 2 bases; junction bases outside the gene matches: 11. The CDR3 has 16 residues. Looked up from germline, CDR1 is SEHNR and CDR2 is FQNEAQ (reference sequence). The CDR3 here is CASSILRTGIQETQYF. The CDR3 DNA reads as TGTGCCAGCAGCATACTGCGGACAGGAATTCAAGAGACCCAGTACTTC.

Concerning this clone: Other DNA sequences in the same sample also yield this CDR3. The chain combines TRBV27 with TRBJ2-7; D unresolved. CDR3 size: 12 residues. V was shortened by 4 bases and J by 3 bases, with 7 bases between the two germline ends. The germline V gene has CDR1 MNHEY and CDR2 SMNVEV (reference sequence). This CDR3 is CASSSRGYEQYF. The CDR3 DNA follows: TGTGCCAGCAGTTCGAGAGGCTACGAGCAGTACTTC.

This clone was seen only a few times. The CDR3 here is CASSFQGGSTEAFF. Written as DNA, the CDR3 is TGTGCCAGCAGCTTCCAGGGGGGGTCCACTGAAGCTTTCTTT. The genes are TRBV5-6 and TRBJ1-1; 7 positions agree with TRBD1. Per the germline V gene, CDR1 is SGHDT and CDR2 is YYEEEE. This CDR3 region has 14 residues. Trimming cost V 2 bases and J 4 bases; bases outside gene matches: 5.

CDR3 coding DNA: TGTGCCAGCAGTGTTTGGGCTAACACTGAAGCTTTCTTT. It encodes CASSVWANTEAFF. V usage is TRBV6-1 and J usage is TRBJ1-1, with D unclear. CDR3 length equals 13 residues. V lost 4 bases to trimming and J lost 2 bases, with 8 bases between them. CDR1 and CDR2 from the germline V gene are MNHNS and SASEGT.

The chain couples TRBV10-3 to TRBJ2-7; D might be TRBD1 (6 bases). The V gene lost 4 bases and the J gene lost 2 bases, with 12 bases spanning the gap. The CDR3 is 14 residues long. In germline, CDR1 is ENHRY, CDR2 SYGVKD. CDR3 sequence reads: CAISGFGQTYEQYF. The CDR3 DNA reads as TGTGCCATCAGTGGATTTGGACAGACCTACGAGCAGTACTTC.

As regards this clone: Distinct nucleotide sequences in the sample also encode this CDR3. This chain uses TRBV13 with TRBJ1-1; tentative D call: TRBD1 (6 bases). The V end lost 5 bases, the J end lost 0 bases, and 10 bases lay between the germline ends. The CDR3 has 14 residues. Germline CDR1 is PRHDT and CDR2 is FYEKMQ (reference sequence). The CDR3 DNA reads TGTGCCAGCAGCCCTAGGACAGTGAACACTGAAGCTTTCTTT. It is translated as CASSPRTVNTEAFF.

This clone was detected once. This chain connects TRBV4-1 to TRBJ2-7; the D gene is possibly TRBD1 (6 bases). V lost 3 bases, J lost 7 bases, and 19 bases lay in between. The germline V gene encodes CDR1 MGHRA and CDR2 YSYEKL. CDR3 length equals 15 residues. CDR3 loop: CASSQIPRDTLEQYF. CDR3 coding DNA: TGCGCCAGCAGCCAGATCCCCCGGGACACCCTAGAGCAGTACTTC.

This clone was seen a single time. The chain couples TRBV25-1 to TRBJ2-7; 11 nucleotides line up with TRBD2. Per germline, CDR1 MGHDK and CDR2 SYGVNS. The trim removed 6 bases at V and 6 bases at J, leaving 10 bases unmatched. The CDR3 spans 15 residues. For the CDR3, the DNA is TGTGCCAGCAGGGGGCTAGCGGGAGGTTTAGGCGAGCAGTACTTC. This encodes CASRGLAGGLGEQYF.

Concerning this clone itself: The identical CDR3 is also encoded by other nucleotide sequences in the sample. J is TRBJ1-4 and V is TRBV27; the match to TRBD1 covers 7 bases. CDR1 MNHEY and CDR2 SMNVEV come from the germline V gene (reference sequence). The CDR3 loop spans 14 amino acids. Losses at the gene ends were 3 bases for V and 4 bases for J; bases not matched to a gene: 2. The CDR3 here is CASSFRGSNEKLFF. CDR3 nucleotide sequence: TGTGCCAGCAGTTTCAGGGGGAGTAATGAAAAACTGTTTTTT. The full variable domain, rest sourced from reference TRBV27 and TRBJ1-4, is EAQVTQNPRYLITVTGKKLTVTCSQNMNHEYMSWYRQDPGLGLRQIYYSMNVEVTDKGDVPEGYKVSRKEKRNFPLILESPSPNQTSLYFCASSFRGSNEKLFFGSGTQLSVL.

The rearrangement joins TRBV5-1 to TRBJ2-7; 9 bases align to TRBD1. CDR3 length: 16 amino acids. Germline values: CDR1 SGHRS, CDR2 YFSETQ. The trim removed 4 bases at V and 1 base at J, leaving 9 bases unmatched. The CDR3 DNA reads as TGCGCCAGCAGCCGGGACAGGGATGAAGGTTCCTACGAGCAGTACTTC. This gives the protein CASSRDRDEGSYEQYF.

CDR3 sequence: CASSLEQGAGEQYF. The CDR3 DNA sequence: TGTGCCAGCAGCTTAGAACAGGGGGCAGGCGAGCAGTACTTC. This rearrangement joins TRBV5-4 to TRBJ2-7; TRBD1 aligns across 9 bases. The V gene end was trimmed by 2 bases and the J gene end by 6 bases; junction bases not matched to a gene: 6. This CDR3 contains 14 residues. The germline V gene encodes CDR1 SGHNT and CDR2 YYREEE (reference sequence).

This clone was recorded once. This sequence joins TRBV10-3 and TRBJ1-1; a possible D gene is TRBD1 (5 bases). The CDR3 length is 13 residues. Germline V gene lookup returns CDR1 ENHRY and CDR2 SYGVKD. The V end was cut by 11 bases, the J end by 1 base, with 14 bases between. CDR3 DNA sequence: TGTGCCGTTCGCCGGGGGGAGAACACTGAAGCTTTCTTT. Encoded protein: CAVRRGENTEAFF.

V and J are TRBV5-1 and TRBJ2-1, with 8 nucleotides matching TRBD2. J gave up 1 base and V 4 bases, and 7 bases lay outside the gene matches. This CDR3 has 16 residues. Germline V lookup: CDR1 SGHRS, CDR2 YFSETQ. The CDR3 nucleotides are TGCGCCAGCAGCCCGAGGACTAGCTATTCCTACAATGAGCAGTTCTTC. Translating gives CASSPRTSYSYNEQFF.

Ten or more counts support this clone. Other DNA sequences within the sample encode an identical CDR3. The J gene is TRBJ2-7, the V gene TRBV14, with D hard to call. Trimming took 1 base from V and 4 from J, leaving 5 bases between them. The CDR3 sequence is 12 residues long. The germline gives CDR1 SGHDN, CDR2 FVKESK. CDR3 residues: CASSQGLYEQYF. CDR3 DNA sequence: TGTGCCAGCAGCCAAGGCTTATACGAGCAGTACTTC.

This chain uses TRBV27 with TRBJ2-1, with a weak D call TRBD2 (6 bases). Trimming removed 10 bases at V and 12 bases at J, with 22 bases between. Germline V CDR1 and CDR2: MNHEY, SMNVEV (reference sequence). The CDR3 covers 13 residues. The CDR3 protein is CATQEGSGVRQFF. Written as DNA, the CDR3 is TGTGCCACCCAAGAGGGTAGCGGAGTACGGCAGTTCTTC.

The V gene is TRBV27, the J gene TRBJ1-4, with TRBD1 matching 11 bases. Germline V lookup: CDR1 MNHEY, CDR2 SMNVEV (reference sequence). The V and J ends lost 6 bases and 5 bases, in that order; junction bases with no gene match: 11. The CDR3 loop spans 17 amino acids. CDR3 loop: CASSRIGTGGPNEKLFF. The CDR3 DNA follows: TGTGCCAGCAGCCGAATAGGGACAGGGGGACCCAATGAAAAACTGTTTTTT.

The DNA of the CDR3 is TGTGCCAGCAGTCCAACCGGAGGTGTGAACACTGAAGCTTTCTTT. It yields the protein CASSPTGGVNTEAFF. The genes are TRBV28 and TRBJ1-1; D call uncertain. The germline CDR1 and CDR2 sequences are MDHEN and SYDVKM. The CDR3 runs 15 residues. V was trimmed by 5 bases and J by 0 bases, leaving 13 bases between them.

This sequence joins TRBV11-2 and TRBJ2-7; 8 bases agree with TRBD1. The CDR3 is 17 residues long. J lost 1 base, V lost 6 bases, and 14 bases had no gene match. Germline CDR1 reads SGHAT; CDR2 reads FQNNGV. The CDR3: CASSRATVGQGSYEQYF. The CDR3 bases are TGTGCCAGCAGTCGGGCGACAGTCGGACAGGGTTCCTACGAGCAGTACTTC.

The chain combines TRBV15 with TRBJ1-4; 7 bases align to TRBD1. CDR3 length equals 13 residues. Germline V CDR1 and CDR2: LNHNV, YYDKDF (reference sequence). With V trimmed by 8 bases and J by 8 bases, 8 bases remained unmatched. CDR3 amino acids: CATRDRAGEKLFF. The CDR3 DNA follows: TGTGCCACCCGAGACAGGGCGGGGGAAAAACTGTTTTTT.

V and J are TRBV19 and TRBJ1-4, with D uncertain. Germline lookup yields CDR1 LNHDA and CDR2 SQIVND (reference sequence). The ends were cut back, 11 bases at V and 6 bases at J, with 16 bases in the middle. This CDR3 region has 13 residues. For the CDR3, the DNA is TGTGCCTCCTCGCTGCCAGGAGATGAAAAACTGTTTTTT. It encodes CASSLPGDEKLFF. Supplemented by reference TRBV19 and TRBJ1-4, the full variable domain reads DGGITQSPKYLFRKEGQNVTLSCEQNLNHDAMYWYRQDPGQGLRLIYYSQIVNDFQKGDIAEGYSVSREKKESFPLTVTSAQKNPTAFYLCASSLPGDEKLFFGSGTQLSVL.

The chain couples TRBV7-9 to TRBJ1-1, with D hard to call. The germline V gene has CDR1 SEHNR and CDR2 FQNEAQ (reference sequence). This CDR3 is 12 amino acids long. V lost 6 bases and J 1 base, leaving 6 bases between the germline ends. DNA for the CDR3: TGTGCCAGCAGGTCAGGGAACACTGAAGCTTTCTTT. Protein product: CASRSGNTEAFF.

The J gene is TRBJ1-1, the V gene TRBV28; D ambiguous. In germline, CDR1 is MDHEN, CDR2 SYDVKM. The length of the CDR3 is 10 residues. With 8 bases removed from V and 3 bases from J, the gap between germline ends came to 4 bases. The CDR3 is CASGDTEAFF. DNA for the CDR3: TGTGCCAGCGGTGACACTGAAGCTTTCTTT. Full variable domain (outside the CDR3, taken from reference TRBV28 and TRBJ1-1): DVKVTQSSRYLVKRTGEKVFLECVQDMDHENMFWYRQDPGLGLRLIYFSYDVKMKEKGDIPEGYSVSREKKERFSLILESASTNQTSMYLCASGDTEAFFGQGTRLTVV.

V usage is TRBV4-3 and J usage is TRBJ1-1; no definite D call. Per the germline V gene, CDR1 is LGHNA and CDR2 is YSLEER. V was trimmed by 1 base and J by 4 bases, leaving 7 bases between them. The CDR3 has 13 amino acids. The CDR3 here is CASSQGSLTEAFF. Written as DNA, the CDR3 is TGCGCCAGCAGCCAAGGCAGTCTCACTGAAGCTTTCTTT.

The chain combines TRBV5-1 with TRBJ1-3; D unclear. Germline V lookup: CDR1 SGHRS, CDR2 YFSETQ. The CDR3 has 17 amino acids. The V end lost 4 bases, the J end lost 4 bases, and 21 bases lay between the germline ends. CDR3 sequence: CASSPEAGEVRGNTIYF. In DNA, the CDR3 is TGCGCCAGCAGCCCGGAGGCTGGAGAGGTGAGGGGAAACACCATATATTTT.

V and J are TRBV5-4 and TRBJ2-7; D is ambiguous. CDR1 and CDR2 (germline): SGHNT, YYREEE (reference sequence). V lost 2 bases and J 0 bases, leaving 6 bases between the germline ends. The CDR3 contains 13 residues. The CDR3 nucleotides read TGTGCCAGCAGCTTTGGGGTCTCCTACGAGCAGTACTTC. It yields the protein CASSFGVSYEQYF.